Following are 3 T cell receptor beta chains from one sample sequenced in a study of low-dose radiotherapy and immunotherapy resistance in tumors. Described time point: after trial treatment. Stated treatment: LDRT plus nivolumab, ipilimumab, low-dose cyclophosphamide and aspirin (RACIN trial). An approximately 19-cycle PCR with a constant-region primer and V-primer adapter amplified TCRs. TCRdb processed the reads anew with MiXCR; each CDR3 protein has one entry. The sample records roughly 50,000 distinct CDR3 sequences, 33% being singletons. The specimen was PBMCs, collected after low-dose radiotherapy plus immunotherapy. All receptors derive from a male donor with rectosigmoid adenocarcinoma.

By its share, this clonotype is medium-sized. V is TRBV5-4 and J is TRBJ1-2, with TRBD1 matching over 9 bases. J gave up 5 bases and V 4 bases, and 3 bases lay outside the gene matches. Germline values: CDR1 SGHNT, CDR2 YYREEE (reference sequence). CDR3 size: 13 residues. This CDR3 is CASSAGQGYGYTF. The CDR3 nucleotides are TGTGCCAGCAGCGCAGGACAGGGGTATGGCTACACCTTC.

The rearrangement uses TRBV6-1 and TRBJ1-2, with D tentatively TRBD1 (5 bases). Germline V gives CDR1 MNHNS, CDR2 SASEGT. Trimming cost V 0 bases and J 5 bases, with 16 bases left between them. The CDR3 runs 16 residues. The CDR3 DNA is TGTGCCAGCAGTGAAGCGGTAGGACAACGAACGTATGGCTACACCTTC. As protein: CASSEAVGQRTYGYTF.

The CDR3 DNA reads TGTGCCAGCAGTCAGGGGGACCGCGCCTACGAGCAGTACTTC. Protein product: CASSQGDRAYEQYF. This chain joins TRBV28 and TRBJ2-7; 7 positions match TRBD1. CDR3 size: 14 residues. Germline V lookup: CDR1 MDHEN, CDR2 SYDVKM. After removal of 5 bases from V and 2 bases from J, the junction contained 6 bases not matched to a gene.